This record concerns one T cell receptor (beta chain) sequence. This receptor's antigen is unknown. No much larger clone exists at a distance of one base, and base qualities are not known. These data belong to a study of T cells in Graves' hyperthyroidism and ophthalmopathy (dated by TCRdb to the late 2010s). Concerning the study at large: Peripheral blood samples were taken at the time of initial diagnosis, prior to any treatment. TCR V-J signatures able to tell the groups apart were searched for in a discovery cohort of 100 or so patients, of whom about 40 had Graves' ophthalmopathy and about 60 had stable Graves' hyperthyroidism. The study also compared thyroid tissue and blood T-cell repertoires from roughly 6 Graves' hyperthyroidism patients. Once sampling was done, hyperthyroidism patients were given methimazole at a starting dose of 30 mg daily, whereas ophthalmopathy patients were given high-dose intravenous methylprednisolone. An independent validation cohort of 18 to 20 hyperthyroidism patients and some 15 patients who later progressed to ophthalmopathy tested prospective prediction of ophthalmopathy. The approximately 100 discovery patients were divided at random into training and test sets in a 7:3 ratio. The paper reports TCR Vbeta CDR3 sequencing of approximately 130 peripheral blood samples: around 41 ophthalmopathy, under 85 hyperthyroidism and 17 progressor patients.

TCR beta CDR3 regions were amplified from RNA transcripts. For the first round of RT-PCR on the TCR CDR3, the HTBI primer set was used together with the Qiagen OneStep RT-PCR kit. A second multiplex PCR round built the libraries, followed by size selection and purification. Sequencing of the libraries was done on an Illumina HiSeq2000 using paired-end 100 bp reads. The authors' pipeline ran thus. SOAPnuke was used to process the raw data, throwing out any read that contained adapters or uncalled bases, had a mean Phred below 15, or lacked an exact constant-primer or identifier match. COPE v1.2.5 was used to merge high-quality paired reads, and clonotypes were defined as unique nucleotide sequences. Clonotypes were aligned to IMGT TRBV, TRBD and TRBJ reference segments using MiTCR v1.1. Only V-J combinations with frequency above 0.0001, covering 99% to 99.2% of repertoires, were analysed. A TCS score was defined as the ratio between F50 (clonal expansion) and ExV (chaos), using BLOSUM62-based TCRdist between CDR3 peptides within each V-J. Welch's t-statistics and random forest reduced 500 to 650 V-J features to 13, which were used in a naive Bayes classifier (R e1071). TCRdb trimmed public reads at Q25 via fastp, called clones via MiXCR and kept in-frame beta chains. Duplicate CDR3 protein sequences are folded into a single record with the most common DNA and genes. TCRdb, not the authors, supplied the V and J calls. This sample gives approximately 400,000 distinct CDR3 sequences in total; about 14% of them show up just once. Clones ranked in the top ten supply around 20% of the sample.

Hyperthyroidism patients were newly diagnosed, had a disease duration of under 2 months, and were aged 18 to 65 years. Any patient with an uncontrolled infection, another autoimmune disease, pregnancy or lactation was excluded. Diagnoses were based on clinical symptoms, serum thyroxine and TRAb, thyroid ultrasound and orbital computed tomography. For progressor patients, blood was drawn at the first diagnosis of hyperthyroidism, before any ophthalmopathy symptoms had appeared. Ficoll-Paque density gradient centrifugation was used to isolate PBMCs from 8 to 10 ml of fresh peripheral blood. Patients classed as progressors first received a Graves' hyperthyroidism diagnosis and then went on to develop ophthalmopathy during follow-up. Trizol reagent was used to extract total RNA, and RNA quality was then checked on an Agilent 2100 Bioanalyzer. What the study reported, not specific to this receptor: Sample size was not statistically predetermined, and investigators were not blinded to group allocation. During validation, the model predicted progression to ophthalmopathy a median of approximately 7 months ahead of onset, with just under 71% sensitivity and 72% to 85% specificity. Most expanded thyroid clonotypes (frequency above 0.001) were also found in blood, which suggests that blood repertoires may mirror thyroid immune responses. Ophthalmopathy was separated from stable hyperthyroidism by a 13 V-J signature model, with over 85% sensitivity and roughly 81% specificity obtained in cross-validation and 80%/75% obtained in testing.

From the germline V gene (reference sequence), CDR1 is SGHNT and CDR2 is YYREEE. The cysteine opens and the phenylalanine closes a CDR3 of 14 amino acids. Only CDR3 DNA is held: 42 bases, read in frame from base 1. V loses 4 bases at its end and J loses 8 bases; junction bases beyond the gene matches: 7. The material sequenced was blood. The chain is made from TRBV5-4 and TRBJ1-4; 8 bases in between match TRBD1. This TCR derives from a young man with Graves' hyperthyroidism that later progressed to Graves' ophthalmopathy. The CDR3 region: CASSPDREGEKLFF. The DNA reads TGTGCCAGCAGCCCGGACAGGGAAGGAGAAAAACTGTTTTTT.